One sample yielded the 9 T cell receptor beta chains listed below, sequenced in a study of blood T cell repertoires in COVID-19. Here immunoSEQ multiplex PCR was the method, and the copy in TCRdb shows in-frame clones only, minus some. The top ten clones hold around 7.8% of a sample with fewer than 700,000 clones, about 89% of them seen once. Sequenced sample: peripheral blood. These receptor sequences come from a woman in her forties or fifties with COVID-19, enrolled during active disease.

This clone occurred a few times. V and J are TRBV19 and TRBJ1-1; tentatively, D is TRBD1 (5 bases). The V end was cut by 2 bases, the J end by 8 bases, with 12 bases between. Germline CDR1 is LNHDA and CDR2 is SQIVND (reference sequence). The CDR3 is 13 residues long. CDR3 sequence: CASSILGEGEAFF. In nucleotides, the CDR3 is TGTGCCAGTAGTATACTGGGGGAGGGAGAAGCTTTCTTT.

The chain carries TRBV9 and TRBJ1-5, with 10 bases lining up with TRBD1. This CDR3 has 14 amino acids. The germline V gene has CDR1 SGDLS and CDR2 YYNGEE. V shed 3 bases and J 4 bases; nucleotides not matched to a gene: 1. The CDR3 DNA follows: TGTGCCAGCAGCGGGACAGGGGGAAATCAGCCCCAGCATTTT. It translates to CASSGTGGNQPQHF.

About this clone: The junction does not match germline at one end; this may be a read error. Additional DNA sequences in this sample encode the identical CDR3. The chain has TRBV30 and TRBJ2-1; 8 bases map to TRBD1. Germline V gives CDR1 GTSNPN, CDR2 SVGIG (reference sequence). The CDR3 spans 17 residues. As DNA, the CDR3 is TGCGCCTGGAGTGTACGCTGGTGGACAGGGAGTAACAATGAGCAGTTCTTC. This encodes CAWSVRWWTGSNNEQFF.

This sequence joins TRBV9 and TRBJ1-1; 7 nucleotides agree with TRBD1. This CDR3 contains 17 residues. V gave up 2 bases and J gave up 4 bases; unmatched junction bases: 14. Germline V gene lookup returns CDR1 SGDLS and CDR2 YYNGEE. The CDR3 bases are TGTGCCAGCAGCGTTTGGGACAGTTCTCCTAGGAGCACTGAAGCTTTCTTT. The encoded protein is CASSVWDSSPRSTEAFF.

This chain joins TRBV5-8 and TRBJ2-5, with TRBD2 matching 7 bases. The CDR3 contains 13 residues. Trimming at V came to 7 bases and at J to 5 bases, leaving 8 bases not matched to a gene. CDR1 is SGHTS, CDR2 YDEGEE, per germline. The CDR3: CASERGGVETQYF. The CDR3 DNA reads TGTGCCAGCGAGAGGGGAGGGGTGGAGACCCAGTACTTC.

J is TRBJ1-6 and V is TRBV3-1 (or the pseudogene TRBV3-2), with 9 nucleotides matching TRBD1. The V gene end was trimmed by 1 base and the J gene end by 9 bases; junction bases not matched to a gene: 1. Germline-derived CDR1 and CDR2 are LGHDT and YNNKEL (reference sequence). The CDR3 has 14 residues. The CDR3 reads CASSQVQGASPLHF. The CDR3 nucleotides read TGTGCCAGCAGCCAAGTACAGGGGGCTTCACCCCTCCACTTT.

V and J are TRBV11-2 and TRBJ2-5; 14 positions agree with TRBD2. V trimming: 1 base; J trimming: 0 bases; junction bases outside the gene matches: 1. From germline, CDR1 is SGHAT and CDR2 FQNNGV. The CDR3 runs 17 residues. The CDR3 bases are TGTGCCAGCAGCTTAGGACTAGCGGGGGGGTACCAAGAGACCCAGTACTTC. This encodes CASSLGLAGGYQETQYF. Complete variable domain (other parts from reference TRBV11-2 and TRBJ2-5): EAGVAQSPRYKIIEKRQSVAFWCNPISGHATLYWYQQILGQGPKLLIQFQNNGVVDDSQLPKDRFSAERLKGVDSTLKIQPAKLEDSAVYLCASSLGLAGGYQETQYFGPGTRLLVL.

V usage is TRBV5-5 and J usage is TRBJ2-7; no clear D. This CDR3 region has 13 residues. Trimming removed 1 base at V and 7 bases at J, with 12 bases between. Germline loops: CDR1 SGHKS, CDR2 YYEKEE (reference sequence). The CDR3 coding sequence is TGTGCCAGCAGCTTGTTCGCAGGCTATGAGCAGTACTTC. This sequence encodes CASSLFAGYEQYF.

The chain links TRBV6-5 to TRBJ2-7, with unresolved D. V lost 2 bases and J lost 5, with 10 bases in between. This CDR3 contains 13 residues. CDR1 is MNHEY, CDR2 SVGAGI, per germline. CDR3: CASSYVPRDEQYF. CDR3 nucleotide sequence: TGTGCCAGCAGTTACGTCCCCCGGGACGAGCAGTACTTC.